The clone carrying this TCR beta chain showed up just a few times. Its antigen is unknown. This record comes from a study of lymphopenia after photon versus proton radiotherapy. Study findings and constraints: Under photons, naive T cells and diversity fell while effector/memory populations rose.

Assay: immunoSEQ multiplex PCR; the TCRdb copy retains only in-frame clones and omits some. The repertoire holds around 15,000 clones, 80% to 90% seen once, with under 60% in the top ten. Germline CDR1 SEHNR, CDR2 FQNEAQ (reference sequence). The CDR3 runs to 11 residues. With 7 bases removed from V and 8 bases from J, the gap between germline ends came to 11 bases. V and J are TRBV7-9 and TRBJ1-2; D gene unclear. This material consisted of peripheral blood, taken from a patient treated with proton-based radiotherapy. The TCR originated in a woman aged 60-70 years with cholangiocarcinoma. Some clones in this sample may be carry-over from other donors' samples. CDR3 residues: CASTRWKGYTF. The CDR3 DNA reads TGTGCCAGCACCAGGTGGAAGGGCTACACCTTC.